This is a list of T cell receptor beta chains from one sample in a study of T cell responses to AZD1222 COVID-19 vaccine. Sequencing was performed with immunoSEQ multiplex PCR; in TCRdb, only in-frame clones are kept and a portion is missing. The sample shows approximately 100,000 clones, 88% of them seen only once. Sequencing was performed on peripheral blood, taken on day 0 of AZD1222 vaccination. These receptor sequences come from an adult in good health. The conserved cysteine and the conserved F or W are not part of the CDR3 here. D genes are given only for firm matches.

>TRBV19|TRBJ1-6|.
ASSIPAGAIGAPLH
>TRBV6-2/TRBV6-3|TRBJ1-1|TRBD1
ASSWTGGNTEAF
>TRBV7-8|TRBJ2-3|TRBD2
ASSPKRPGLGTDTQY
>TRBV7-9|TRBJ1-1|.
ASSLHGNTEAF
>TRBV6-2/TRBV6-3|TRBJ2-7|.
ASSYSTVETTAYEQY
>TRBV6-5|TRBJ2-1|.
ASSYLESYNEQF
>TRBV5-4|TRBJ1-2|.
ASSLGGGNYGYT
>TRBV28|TRBJ2-2|TRBD1
ASSAPGQGRHWTGELF
>TRBV1|TRBJ2-2|.
TSSQRTGQVGPGELF
>TRBV5-1|TRBJ1-2|TRBD1
ASSSGQGNNYGYT
>TRBV19|TRBJ1-5|.
ASSIGGLGGTREPQH
>TRBV5-3|TRBJ1-1|.
ARSLGQGGTEAF
>TRBV6-5|TRBJ1-2|TRBD1
ASSYGEGQGTYGYT
>TRBV9|TRBJ1-2|TRBD1
ASSVGTDYGYT
>TRBV19|TRBJ1-1|.
ASSIGLQLGGRGTEAF
>TRBV15|TRBJ1-4|.
ATSSGMVANEKLF
>TRBV5-5|TRBJ2-1|TRBD2
ASSLVQFGLAGSYNEQF
>TRBV18|TRBJ1-1|TRBD1
ASSPLTPGQGAMNTEAF
>TRBV21-1|TRBJ1-5|.
ASSKEVGQPQH
>TRBV19|TRBJ2-1|.
ASSIAGVSGEQF